The 6 T cell receptor beta chains below all came from one sample that was sequenced in a study of shared clonotypes between healthy human individuals. TCRdb keeps only in-frame clones here, not all; method: immunoSEQ multiplex PCR. Of roughly 510,000 clones in the sample, over 60% were seen once. The specimen was PBMCs. Receptors were obtained from a middle-aged woman in good health. Some clones in this sample may be carry-over from other donors' samples.

The chain is built from TRBV20-1 and TRBJ2-5; D is undetermined. V dropped 2 bases and J dropped 1 base, with 2 bases sitting between them. The CDR3 spans 11 residues. CDR1 and CDR2 from the germline V gene are DFQATT and SNEGSKA (reference sequence). The DNA of the CDR3 is TGCAGTGCTAGAATCCAAGAGACCCAGTACTTC. This translates into CSARIQETQYF.

V and J are TRBV7-3 and TRBJ1-2, with D possibly being TRBD1 (6 bases). The CDR3 sequence is 14 residues long. The V and J ends lost 1 base and 4 bases respectively, with 10 bases between them. Germline V gene data show CDR1 as SGHTA and CDR2 as FQGTGA. CDR3 amino acids: CASSLNKGGYGYTF. In DNA, the CDR3 is TGTGCCAGCAGCTTAAATAAGGGGGGCTATGGCTACACCTTC.

This clone was seen only once. The chain couples TRBV18 to TRBJ1-2, with TRBD1 matching 9 bases. Germline CDR1 and CDR2: KGHSH and LQKENI. The V gene end was trimmed by 5 bases and the J gene end by 6 bases; junction bases not matched to a gene: 19. This CDR3 has 18 amino acids. CDR3 sequence (DNA): TGTGCCAGCTCAGGACAGGGGAGTAGGCCCTTGGAAGGTCATGGCTACACCTTC. Its translation is CASSGQGSRPLEGHGYTF.

The chain is built from TRBV5-1 and TRBJ1-1, with D maybe TRBD1 (5 bases). The length of the CDR3 is 11 residues. V shed 5 bases and J shed 5 bases, with 7 bases lying between them. Germline V CDR1 and CDR2: SGHRS, YFSETQ. CDR3 amino acids: CASRGLTEAFF. The CDR3, as DNA: TGCGCCAGCAGGGGGCTGACTGAAGCTTTCTTT.

The chain is built from TRBV29-1 and TRBJ2-1, with TRBD2 identical over 8 bases. Germline V gives CDR1 SQVTM, CDR2 ANQGSEA. CDR3 length: 15 residues. The V gene end was trimmed by 3 bases and the J gene end by 7 bases; junction bases not matched to a gene: 11. CDR3 residues: CSVESPAGVVNEQFF. In DNA, the CDR3 is TGCAGCGTTGAGAGTCCAGCGGGAGTGGTAAATGAGCAGTTCTTC.

The rearrangement links TRBV7-6 to TRBJ1-2; unclear D gene. From germline, CDR1 is SGHVS and CDR2 FNYEAQ. Trimming pared 8 bases from V and 5 bases from J, leaving 15 bases between. This CDR3 region has 13 residues. CDR3 residues: CASSEDFGYGYTF. The CDR3, as DNA: TGTGCCAGCTCAGAGGATTTCGGGTATGGCTACACCTTC. The whole variable domain, filled in from reference TRBV7-6 and TRBJ1-2, reads GAGVSQSPRYKVTKRGQDVALRCDPISGHVSLYWYRQALGQGPEFLTYFNYEAQQDKSGLPNDRFSAERPEGSISTLTIQRTEQRDSAMYRCASSEDFGYGYTFGSGTRLTVV.